This entry lists 27 T cell receptor beta chains sequenced from one sample in a study of T cells in localized non-small cell lung cancer. Method: immunoSEQ multiplex PCR; TCRdb's copy keeps in-frame clones and lacks some. The sample contains roughly 7,000 clones, approximately 40% of which appear only once. The starting material was lung tumor tissue, obtained before any cancer treatment. The receptors here all came from a man aged 40 to 70 with stage III lung adenocarcinoma.

The V call is TRBV29-1, the J call TRBJ1-1, with no clear D. This CDR3 comprises 12 residues. Germline CDR1 is SQVTM and CDR2 is ANQGSEA. Deletions cut 6 bases from V and 4 bases from J, with 12 bases between. The CDR3 region has the DNA TGCAGCGTCCCGATTGGCGGCACTGAAGCTTTCTTT. Translating gives CSVPIGGTEAFF.

The V gene is TRBV28, the J gene TRBJ2-3; the D gene could be TRBD1 or TRBD2 (5 bases each). CDR1 and CDR2 (germline): MDHEN, SYDVKM. V lost 6 bases, J lost 0 bases, and 19 bases lay in between. This CDR3 comprises 17 residues. The DNA of the CDR3 is TGTGCCAGCAGCTCACCGGGGACCGCGGCTAGCACAGATACGCAGTATTTT. Amino acid sequence: CASSSPGTAASTDTQYF.

The chain recombines TRBV11-3 with TRBJ2-5; 14 nucleotides align to TRBD2. The CDR3 is 18 amino acids. Germline V lookup: CDR1 SGHNT, CDR2 YENEEA. The V and J ends lost 4 bases and 4 bases, in that order; junction bases with no gene match: 11. CDR3 amino acids: CASSYRTSGGRRAETQYF. The CDR3 DNA reads as TGTGCCAGCAGCTATCGGACTAGCGGGGGGCGAAGAGCAGAGACCCAGTACTTC.

This clone was seen only a few times. DNA of the CDR3: TGTGCCAGCAGCCAATCGGGGGGAAGTTCGGCTAGCGGGACTACAGATACGCAGTATTTT. The encoded protein is CASSQSGGSSASGTTDTQYF. The chain employs TRBV16 and TRBJ2-3, with TRBD2 identical over 9 bases. The ends lost 0 bases at V and 3 bases at J; junction bases unmatched: 16. The CDR3 covers 20 residues. CDR1 and CDR2 from the germline V gene are KGHSY and FQNENV.

The table lists this clone with a few counts. The V gene is TRBV2, the J gene TRBJ1-2, with 7 bases that match TRBD1. CDR3 length equals 15 residues. V trimming: 6 bases; J trimming: 5 bases; junction bases outside the gene matches: 12. Germline loops: CDR1 SNHLY, CDR2 FYNNEI. The CDR3 DNA sequence: TGTGCCAGCAGCCCTGCAGGGGGGACAGTTTATGGCTACACCTTC. It yields the protein CASSPAGGTVYGYTF.

The table lists this clone with a few counts. This chain links TRBV2 with TRBJ2-7; no firm D call. Trimming stripped 2 bases from V and 4 bases from J, with 6 bases between. There are 12 residues in the CDR3. Per germline, CDR1 SNHLY and CDR2 FYNNEI. The CDR3 DNA is TGTGCCAGCAGTGAACAGGATTACGAGCAGTACTTC. Protein product: CASSEQDYEQYF.

The table lists this clone with a few counts. The V call is TRBV6-8, the J call TRBJ2-2; D perhaps matches TRBD2 (6 bases). There are 12 residues in the CDR3. The germline V gene encodes CDR1 MNHGY and CDR2 SAAAGT. V gave up 9 bases and J gave up 3 bases, with 8 bases separating them. CDR3 protein: CASRGYTGELFF. The DNA for the CDR3 is TGTGCCAGTCGGGGGTACACCGGGGAGCTGTTTTTT.

This clone came up a few times. The rearrangement uses TRBV11-3 and TRBJ1-1; TRBD1 aligns across 7 bases. The trim removed 5 bases at V and 3 bases at J, leaving 6 bases unmatched. Looked up from germline, CDR1 is SGHNT and CDR2 is YENEEA. The CDR3 runs to 14 residues. As DNA, the CDR3 is TGTGCCAGCAGCAGGGGACAGCTCTACACTGAAGCTTTCTTT. It codes for CASSRGQLYTEAFF.

V usage is TRBV6-8 and J usage is TRBJ1-4, with D possibly being TRBD1 (6 bases). This CDR3 is built from 16 residues. Between the trimmed V and J ends, which lost 0 bases and 8 bases, there was a span of 16 bases. Germline values: CDR1 MNHGY, CDR2 SAAAGT. CDR3 bases: TGTGCCAGCAGTTACTCGACAGGACTGGTCGGAGAAAAACTGTTTTTT. It translates to CASSYSTGLVGEKLFF.

The CDR3 protein is CASSLDQGGNSPLHF. In DNA form, the CDR3 reads TGCGCCAGCAGCTTGGATCAGGGAGGCAATTCACCCCTCCACTTT. The genes are TRBV5-1 and TRBJ1-6; TRBD1 is a possible D gene (5 bases). The germline V gene has CDR1 SGHRS and CDR2 YFSETQ. This CDR3 contains 15 residues. V lost 0 bases and J 7 bases, leaving 11 bases between the germline ends.

In this sample, this clone turned up a few times. The chain has TRBV30 and TRBJ2-1; TRBD2 matches at 8 bases. V trimming: 5 bases; J trimming: 0 bases; junction bases outside the gene matches: 3. Germline CDR1 GTSNPN, CDR2 SVGIG (reference sequence). CDR3 length equals 14 residues. CDR3 region: CAWRREGSYNEQFF. In DNA, the CDR3 is TGTGCCTGGCGCCGGGAGGGCTCCTACAATGAGCAGTTCTTC.

The sample holds a few counts of this clone. The chain couples TRBV11-3 to TRBJ2-7, with 7 nucleotides matching TRBD1. The trim removed 5 bases at V and 2 bases at J, leaving 6 bases unmatched. The length of the CDR3 is 14 residues. Germline V gene sequence: CDR1 SGHNT, CDR2 YENEEA. The CDR3 region is CASSPGQPAYEQYF. Here the CDR3 DNA reads TGTGCCAGCAGCCCGGGACAGCCAGCCTACGAGCAGTACTTC.

The chain joins TRBV19 to TRBJ1-1, with D perhaps TRBD1 (5 bases). Germline V gene sequence: CDR1 LNHDA, CDR2 SQIVND (reference sequence). The germline V and J ends were trimmed by 4 bases and 3 bases, with 12 bases remaining between them. This CDR3 contains 14 residues. The CDR3 nucleotides read TGTGCCAGTAGTACACCTCTAGGGGACACTGAAGCTTTCTTT. It yields the protein CASSTPLGDTEAFF.

This clone turned up a few times. The chain couples TRBV11-3 to TRBJ1-1; D is possibly TRBD1 (6 bases). Germline values: CDR1 SGHNT, CDR2 YENEEA. Between the trimmed V and J ends, which lost 0 bases and 5 bases, there was a span of 10 bases. This CDR3 comprises 14 residues. CDR3 residues: CASSLDRGATEAFF. The CDR3 nucleotides are TGTGCCAGCAGCTTAGATCGGGGGGCGACTGAAGCTTTCTTT.

This clone qualifies as medium-sized. The rearrangement links TRBV4-1 to TRBJ2-2; 8 nucleotides align to TRBD2. The CDR3 runs to 17 residues. Trimming removed 0 bases from V and 4 bases from J; junction bases left unmatched: 7. Germline V gene lookup returns CDR1 MGHRA and CDR2 YSYEKL. DNA of the CDR3: TGCGCCAGCAGCCAAGATCCACTAGCGGAGCGCACCGGGGAGCTGTTTTTT. This gives the protein CASSQDPLAERTGELFF.

This clone was found a few times. The genes are TRBV11-3 and TRBJ2-7; 11 bases are a match to TRBD1. The CDR3 runs to 14 residues. Trimming at V came to 5 bases and at J to 2 bases, leaving 2 bases not matched to a gene. From germline, CDR1 is SGHNT and CDR2 YENEEA. CDR3 amino acids: CASSPGQGAYEQYF. CDR3 bases: TGTGCCAGCAGCCCGGGACAGGGGGCCTACGAGCAGTACTTC.

This clone has a handful of counts. The CDR3 DNA follows: TGTGCCAGCATACTGACAGGGAACTACGAGCAGTACTTC. As protein: CASILTGNYEQYF. V is TRBV6-8 and J is TRBJ2-7, with 7 nucleotides matching TRBD1. Trimming took 7 bases from V and 3 from J; bases not matched to a gene: 6. The length of the CDR3 is 13 residues. The V gene's germline CDR1 is MNHGY and CDR2 SAAAGT.

The chain couples TRBV19 to TRBJ1-1, with D hard to call. The CDR3 length is 15 residues. CDR1 is LNHDA, CDR2 SQIVND, per germline (reference sequence). CDR3 DNA: TGTGCAAATAAGTCCGTCCAAGTGCCTGCGGCTGAAGCTTTCTTT. Translation: CANKSVQVPAAEAFF.

This clone was picked up a small number of times. V is TRBV7-2 and J is TRBJ2-3; 7 positions agree with TRBD1. V lost 5 bases, J lost 2 bases, and 1 base stayed unmatched. The CDR3 is 13 amino acids. The V gene's germline CDR1 is SGHTA and CDR2 FQGNSA. The CDR3 DNA reads TGTGCCAGCAGCGGGACAGACACAGATACGCAGTATTTT. Amino acids: CASSGTDTDTQYF.

This clone was counted at least ten times. The chain uses TRBV11-3 and TRBJ2-1; TRBD2 might be the D (6 bases). The CDR3 covers 16 residues. The V gene lost 5 bases and the J gene lost 1 base, with 15 bases spanning the gap. The V gene's germline CDR1 is SGHNT and CDR2 YENEEA. The CDR3 bases are TGTGCCAGCAGCCAGTCGATCGCGGGATCCTACAATGAGCAGTTCTTC. Residues: CASSQSIAGSYNEQFF.

The V call is TRBV6-8, the J call TRBJ1-1, with 9 nucleotides matching TRBD1. The CDR3 is made up of 15 amino acids. In germline, CDR1 is MNHGY, CDR2 SAAAGT. V lost 4 bases and J lost 1; bases outside the gene matches: 4. The chain's CDR3 is CASSSGQGRNTEAFF. The CDR3 DNA reads TGTGCCAGCAGTTCAGGACAGGGGAGGAACACTGAAGCTTTCTTT.

The CDR3 protein is CASSWDTPAEAFF. The CDR3 coding sequence is TGTGCCAGCAGTTGGGACACCCCCGCTGAAGCTTTCTTT. V is TRBV6-8 and J is TRBJ1-1; D might be TRBD1 (6 bases). V lost 4 bases, J lost 6 bases, and 12 bases lay in between. The CDR3 consists of 13 residues. From germline, CDR1 is MNHGY and CDR2 SAAAGT.

The chain combines TRBV10-2 with TRBJ2-5; 11 bases map to TRBD2. Germline trimming cut 8 bases from V and 5 bases from J; bases unmatched to any gene: 7. Germline V lookup: CDR1 WSHSY, CDR2 SAAADI. The CDR3 extends over 14 amino acids. The CDR3 DNA is TGCGCCAGCTCTAGCGGGAGGAATGGGGAGACCCAGTACTTC. It encodes CASSSGRNGETQYF.

This clone has more than one count but fewer than ten. The chain employs TRBV6-8 and TRBJ2-7, with 10 nucleotides matching TRBD2. The CDR3 is 16 amino acids. Germline loops: CDR1 MNHGY, CDR2 SAAAGT. The trim removed 7 bases at V and 4 bases at J, leaving 13 bases unmatched. The CDR3 nucleotides are TGTGCCAGCACCCTACCAATAGCGGGAGGAACGTACGAGCAGTACTTC. Translating gives CASTLPIAGGTYEQYF.

The chain is built from TRBV22-1 and TRBJ2-7. TRBV22-1 is designated a pseudogene. This CDR3 comprises 12 residues. As DNA, the CDR3 is TGTGCCACCAGTGATGGAAGCTACGAGCAGTACTTC. Protein product: CATSDGSYEQYF.

This clone showed up many times. This rearrangement joins TRBV6-8 to TRBJ1-1; 9 bases align to TRBD1. Germline V gene data show CDR1 as MNHGY and CDR2 as SAAAGT. The V and J ends lost 6 bases and 6 bases, in that order; junction bases with no gene match: 11. CDR3 length: 15 residues. The DNA of the CDR3 is TGTGCCAGCAGCGGGGACCCCCGGGACAGGGCTGAAGCTTTCTTT. Protein sequence: CASSGDPRDRAEAFF.

The V gene is TRBV6-8, the J gene TRBJ2-7; 9 bases agree with TRBD2. This CDR3 comprises 17 residues. With V trimmed by 4 bases and J by 2 bases, 12 bases remained unmatched. Per the germline V gene, CDR1 is MNHGY and CDR2 is SAAAGT. The CDR3 bases are TGTGCCAGCAGTTCTGCCCTGGATGTAGCGGGGGCCTACGAGCAGTACTTC. Its protein product is CASSSALDVAGAYEQYF.